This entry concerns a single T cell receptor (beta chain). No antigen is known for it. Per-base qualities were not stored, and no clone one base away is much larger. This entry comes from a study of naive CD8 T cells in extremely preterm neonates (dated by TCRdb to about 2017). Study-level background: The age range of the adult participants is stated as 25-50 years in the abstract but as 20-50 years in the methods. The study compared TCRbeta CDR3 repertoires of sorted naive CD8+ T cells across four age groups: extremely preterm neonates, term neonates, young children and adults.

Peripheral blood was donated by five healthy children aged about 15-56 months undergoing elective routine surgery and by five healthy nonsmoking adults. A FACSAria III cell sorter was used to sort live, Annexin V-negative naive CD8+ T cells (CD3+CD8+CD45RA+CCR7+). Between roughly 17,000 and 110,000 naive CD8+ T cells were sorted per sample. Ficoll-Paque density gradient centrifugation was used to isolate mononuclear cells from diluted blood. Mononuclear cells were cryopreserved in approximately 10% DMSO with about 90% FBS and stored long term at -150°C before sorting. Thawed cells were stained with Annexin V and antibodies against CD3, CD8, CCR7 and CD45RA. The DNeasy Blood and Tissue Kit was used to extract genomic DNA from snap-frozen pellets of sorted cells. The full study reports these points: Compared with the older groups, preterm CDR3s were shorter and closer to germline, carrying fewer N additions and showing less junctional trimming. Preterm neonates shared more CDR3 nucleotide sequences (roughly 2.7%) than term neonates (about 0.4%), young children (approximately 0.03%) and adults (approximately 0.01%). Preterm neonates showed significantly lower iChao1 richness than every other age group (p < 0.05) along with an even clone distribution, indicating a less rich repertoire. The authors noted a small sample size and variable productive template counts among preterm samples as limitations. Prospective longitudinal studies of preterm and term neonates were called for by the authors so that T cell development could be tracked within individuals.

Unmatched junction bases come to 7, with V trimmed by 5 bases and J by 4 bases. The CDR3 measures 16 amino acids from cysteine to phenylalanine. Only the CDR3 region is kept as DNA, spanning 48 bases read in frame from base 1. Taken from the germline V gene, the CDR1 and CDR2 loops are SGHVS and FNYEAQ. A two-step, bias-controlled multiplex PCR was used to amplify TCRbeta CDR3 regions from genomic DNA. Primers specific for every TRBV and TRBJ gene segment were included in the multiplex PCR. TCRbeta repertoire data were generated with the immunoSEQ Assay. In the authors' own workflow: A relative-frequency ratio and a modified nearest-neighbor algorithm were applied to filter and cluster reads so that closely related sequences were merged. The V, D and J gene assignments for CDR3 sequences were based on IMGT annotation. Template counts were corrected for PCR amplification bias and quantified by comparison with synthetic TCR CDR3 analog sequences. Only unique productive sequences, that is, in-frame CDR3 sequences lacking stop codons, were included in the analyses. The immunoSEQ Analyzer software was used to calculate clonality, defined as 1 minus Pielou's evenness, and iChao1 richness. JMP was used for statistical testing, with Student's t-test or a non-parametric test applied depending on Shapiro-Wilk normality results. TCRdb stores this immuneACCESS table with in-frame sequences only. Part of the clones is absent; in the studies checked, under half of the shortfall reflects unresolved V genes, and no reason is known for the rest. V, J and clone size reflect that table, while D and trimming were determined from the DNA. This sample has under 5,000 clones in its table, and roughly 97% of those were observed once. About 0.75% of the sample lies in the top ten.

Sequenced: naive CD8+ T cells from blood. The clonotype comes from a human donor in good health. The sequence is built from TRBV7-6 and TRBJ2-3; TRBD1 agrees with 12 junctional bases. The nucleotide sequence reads TGTGCCAGCAGCACCCGGGACAGGGGGCTATCAGATACGCAGTATTTT. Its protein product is CASSTRDRGLSDTQYF.